This T cell receptor (beta chain) was documented in a study of blood T cell repertoires in COVID-19. Study in general: Spain, Italy and the United States supplied samples that represented acute and convalescent COVID-19.

Methods used by the authors: Reference gene primer amplification gave nucleated cell count estimates. TCRdb's table, derived via immunoSEQ multiplex PCR, lists solely in-frame clones and lacks some. V, J and clone size were drawn from that table, and D and trimming were deduced from the DNA. The profile shows tens of thousands of clones, around 80% of them singletons. Germline V gene sequence: CDR1 MDHEN, CDR2 SYDVKM. The CDR3 has 13 amino acids. Trimming took 8 bases from V and 4 from J; bases not matched to a gene: 6. The sample taken for sequencing was peripheral blood. This chain joins TRBV28 and TRBJ2-7; 9 bases line up with TRBD1. The receptor was derived from an elderly woman with acute or convalescent COVID-19. The DNA of the CDR3 is TGTGCCAGCCGGGACAGGGTTTTTTACGAGCAGTACTTC. It codes for CASRDRVFYEQYF. Filled out from reference TRBV28 and TRBJ2-7, the complete variable domain reads DVKVTQSSRYLVKRTGEKVFLECVQDMDHENMFWYRQDPGLGLRLIYFSYDVKMKEKGDIPEGYSVSREKKERFSLILESASTNQTSMYLCASRDRVFYEQYFGPGTRLTVT.